This TCR beta chain was sequenced for a study of CD8 T cells in Susac syndrome (dated by TCRdb to between 2019 and 2020). The study in broad terms: Whether CD8+ T cell activation and differentiation in Susac syndrome was antigen driven was tested using repertoire sequencing. The full study reports these points: The number of individuals in the TCR sequencing and HLA analysis was recognized as being relatively small.

High-throughput TCR beta sequencing profiled peripheral blood CD8+ and CD4+ T cells from healthy donors, Susac syndrome patients and multiple sclerosis patients. The multiple sclerosis controls were treatment-naive patients who had stable or active relapsing-remitting disease and met the revised McDonald criteria. CD8+ TEMRA cells were enriched by FACS, while bulk CD8+ and CD4+ T cells were purified by magnetic negative isolation. Blood was drawn into EDTA tubes, processed within 24 hours, and PBMCs were isolated by density gradient centrifugation. PBMCs intended for TCR sequencing were cryopreserved in liquid nitrogen and were subsequently thawed in a 37 degrees C water bath. The sorted or isolated CD4+, CD8+ and CD8+ TEMRA cells had a purity of 90% or higher. RNA was extracted using the RNeasy kit, and roughly 0.5 to 1 microgram was reverse transcribed with random hexamers. The immunoSEQ multiplex PCR assay, which covers 54 Vbeta and 13 Jbeta segments, was used to amplify TCR beta CDR3 regions. To correct PCR amplification bias, a synthetic template baseline was used for both primer optimization and computational correction. The paper's data handling went like this. Reads were annotated to V, D and J genes per IMGT and analyzed with immunoSEQ Analyzer, keeping only productive sequences. Clonality was computed as one minus Shannon entropy normalized by log2 of the number of productive unique sequences. For each patient and control, public and private clones were evaluated within the 100 most prevalent clones. A clone was defined as Susac-specific if it was absent from the healthy and MS cohorts, from more than 850 published viral clones and from other ImmuneACCESS disease sequences. TCRdb's own reprocessing of the public reads used fastp at Q25 and MiXCR and kept productive beta chains. Each record represents a unique CDR3 protein, reported with the most common genes and DNA among its rows. TCRdb's processing, not the authors' own work, is the source of the V and J calls. The sample yields 150,000 to 200,000 distinct CDR3 sequences; approximately 94% were counted once. The ten biggest clones cover approximately 0.09% of the sample.

CDR1 and CDR2 are drawn from the germline V gene (reference sequence): DFQATT, SNEGSKA. The junction shows trimming of 1 base on V and 2 bases on J, plus 8 bases between the germline ends. The CDR3 runs 13 amino acids, cysteine and phenylalanine included. The retained sequence is limited to the CDR3, 39 bases, with the frame set at the first base. As regards this clonotype: Its target antigen remains unknown. No quality values exist for individual bases; no much larger clone is one base distant.

The sequencing input was CD4+ T cells from PBMCs. The sequence came from a human donor with multiple sclerosis. The chain is assembled from TRBV20-1 and TRBJ1-1, with the D gene too uncertain to name. The sequenced DNA is TGCAGTGCTAGAGGGGAGAGAAACACTGAAGCTTTCTTT. The encoded protein is CSARGERNTEAFF.